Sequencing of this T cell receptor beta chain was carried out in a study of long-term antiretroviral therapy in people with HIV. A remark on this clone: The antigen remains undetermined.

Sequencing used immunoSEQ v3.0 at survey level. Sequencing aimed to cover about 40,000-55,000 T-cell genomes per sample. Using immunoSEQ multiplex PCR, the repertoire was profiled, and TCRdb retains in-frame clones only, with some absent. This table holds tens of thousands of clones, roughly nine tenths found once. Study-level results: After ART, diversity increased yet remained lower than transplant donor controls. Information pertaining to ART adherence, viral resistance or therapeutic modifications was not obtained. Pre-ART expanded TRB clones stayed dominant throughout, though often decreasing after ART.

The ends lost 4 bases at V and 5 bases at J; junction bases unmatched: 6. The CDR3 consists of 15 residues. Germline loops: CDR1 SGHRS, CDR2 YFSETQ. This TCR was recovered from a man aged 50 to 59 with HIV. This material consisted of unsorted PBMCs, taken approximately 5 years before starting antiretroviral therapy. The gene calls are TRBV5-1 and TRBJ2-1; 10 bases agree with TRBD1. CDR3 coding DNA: TGCGCCAGCAGCCCGGAGGGACAGGGGAACAATGAGCAGTTCTTC. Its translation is CASSPEGQGNNEQFF.